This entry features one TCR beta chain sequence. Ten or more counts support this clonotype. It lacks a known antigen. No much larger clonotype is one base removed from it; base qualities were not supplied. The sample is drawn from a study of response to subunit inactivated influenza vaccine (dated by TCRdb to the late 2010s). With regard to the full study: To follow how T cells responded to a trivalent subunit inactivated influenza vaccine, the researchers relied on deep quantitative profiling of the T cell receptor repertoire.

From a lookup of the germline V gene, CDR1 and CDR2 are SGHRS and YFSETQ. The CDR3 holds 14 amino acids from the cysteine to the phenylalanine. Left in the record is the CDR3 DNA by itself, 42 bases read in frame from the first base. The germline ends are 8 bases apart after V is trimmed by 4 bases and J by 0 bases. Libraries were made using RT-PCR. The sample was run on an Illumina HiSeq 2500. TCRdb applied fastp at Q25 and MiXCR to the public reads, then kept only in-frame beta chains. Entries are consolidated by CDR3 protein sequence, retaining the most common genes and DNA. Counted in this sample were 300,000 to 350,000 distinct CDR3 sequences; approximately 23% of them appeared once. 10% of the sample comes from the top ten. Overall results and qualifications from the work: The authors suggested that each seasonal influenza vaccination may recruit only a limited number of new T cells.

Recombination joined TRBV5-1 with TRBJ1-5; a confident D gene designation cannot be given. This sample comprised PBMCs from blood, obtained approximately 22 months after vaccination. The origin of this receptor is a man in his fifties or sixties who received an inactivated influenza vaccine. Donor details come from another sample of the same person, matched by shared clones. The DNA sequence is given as TGCGCCAGCAGCGAGACACCTAGCAATCAGCCCCAGCATTTT. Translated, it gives CASSETPSNQPQHF.